The clone carrying this T cell receptor (beta chain) has just a few counts. Its antigen remains unknown. This sample is part of a study of T cells after yellow fever vaccination. Study results and caveats: A small proportion of clonotypes was detected in both the CD4 and CD8 compartments.

Using its own MiXCR run on the 5' RACE reads, TCRdb lists one record per CDR3 protein. The profile shows under 90,000 distinct CDR3 sequences, approximately 7% of them singletons. There are 16 residues in the CDR3. Deletions cut 4 bases from V and 1 base from J, with 15 bases between. CDR1 PRHDT and CDR2 FYEKMQ come from the germline V gene (reference sequence). The source is a man aged 18 to 29 who received the YFV17D yellow fever vaccine. Sequenced material: CD8+ T cells sorted from PBMCs, taken roughly seven weeks after the first yellow fever vaccination. This chain connects TRBV13 to TRBJ2-3, with a possible D match to TRBD1 (6 bases). CDR3 protein: CASSSQGQLGTDTQYF. As DNA, the CDR3 is TGTGCCAGCAGCTCCCAAGGACAGCTGGGCACAGATACGCAGTATTTT.